The TCR beta chain under discussion was sequenced for a study of cytomegalovirus exposure and HLA in healthy donors. Overall study results and limits: While the bulk of TCR sequences proved rare, some public TCRs turned up in many donors. Apparent HLA restriction characterized most CMV-associated TCR beta chains in a later analysis.

A note on this clone: Its cognate antigen is unknown.

The study ran its PCR with 60 Vbeta and 13 Jbeta primers. TCRdb keeps only in-frame clones here, not all; method: immunoSEQ multiplex PCR. The sample has about 160,000 clones; around 85% are singletons. Deletions cut 0 bases from V and 0 bases from J, with 13 bases between. The CDR3 runs to 18 residues. Germline CDR1 SGHRS, CDR2 YFSETQ. The specimen was PBMCs. The TCR comes from a woman aged 25 to 39 in good health and CMV-seronegative. This chain connects TRBV5-1 to TRBJ2-6, with TRBD2 as a possible D gene (5 bases). The CDR3 here is CASSLGPSGLSGANVLTF. The CDR3 DNA is TGCGCCAGCAGCTTGGGGCCCAGCGGTCTCTCTGGGGCCAACGTCCTGACTTTC.